The clone carrying this T cell receptor (beta chain) was seen a handful of times. No antigen is known for it. This entry belongs to a study of cytomegalovirus exposure and HLA in healthy donors. Study summary: The Caucasian-associated ancestry cluster contained about 80% of the approximately 410 genotyped donors.

Findings and caveats of the study: After further analysis at a later stage, under 20,000 TCR beta sequences were associated with HLA alleles at 0.05 false discovery rate. V- and J-gene trimming of TCR beta was linked (in a later analysis) to a missense DCLRE1C variant.

The PCR used 60 Vbeta and 13 Jbeta primers. Using immunoSEQ multiplex PCR, the repertoire was profiled, and TCRdb retains in-frame clones only, with some absent. This sample yields under 150,000 clones, of which roughly four fifths are seen a single time; around 1.2% belongs to the top ten. In nominal health when sampled, donors likely had unrecorded immune exposures nonetheless. This TCR was recovered from a girl under 10 years old in good health and CMV-seronegative. The specimen sequenced was PBMCs.

DNA for the CDR3: TGTGCCAGCAGTTACGGCCGGGACAGCTCTGGAAACACCATATATTTT. It encodes CASSYGRDSSGNTIYF. The V call is TRBV6-5, the J call TRBJ1-3; 7 bases match TRBD1. Germline trimming cut 2 bases from V and 0 bases from J; bases unmatched to any gene: 4. In germline, CDR1 is MNHEY, CDR2 SVGAGI. The CDR3 length is 16 residues.